These 25 T cell receptor beta chains were all obtained from the same sample, sequenced in a study of shared clonotypes between healthy human individuals. The naive CD8 subset, CD45RO-negative cells positively selected for CCR7, excluded terminally differentiated effector memory CD45RA+ cells. Clones were sequenced by immunoSEQ multiplex PCR, and TCRdb holds only the in-frame ones, with some missing. The repertoire holds 800,000 to 950,000 clones, with approximately 97% as singletons. Sequenced: naive CD8+ T cells sorted from blood. All receptors derive from a man aged 25-45 years in good health.

For this clone: Additional DNA sequences in this sample encode the identical CDR3. The chain joins TRBV18 to TRBJ2-7; D might be TRBD1 (5 bases). In germline, CDR1 is KGHSH, CDR2 LQKENI. Trimming stripped 0 bases from V and 4 bases from J, with 7 bases between. CDR3 length: 13 residues. The CDR3: CASSPPQAYEQYF. DNA of the CDR3: TGTGCCAGCTCACCACCACAGGCGTACGAGCAGTACTTC.

CDR3 region: CAIRIQVGSYEQYF. The CDR3 bases are TGTGCCATCAGGATCCAGGTGGGCTCCTACGAGCAGTACTTC. V and J are TRBV10-3 and TRBJ2-7; unclear D gene. Germline assignment: CDR1 ENHRY and CDR2 SYGVKD. With 6 bases removed from V and 0 bases from J, the gap between germline ends came to 12 bases. CDR3 size: 14 residues.

This clone came up a few times. The CDR3 spells CASSHGTSGSSYNEQFF. The CDR3 bases are TGTGCCAGTAGTCACGGGACTAGCGGGAGCTCCTACAATGAGCAGTTCTTC. The chain couples TRBV19 to TRBJ2-1; 14 nucleotides agree with TRBD2. CDR1 is LNHDA, CDR2 SQIVND, per germline (reference sequence). The CDR3 consists of 17 residues. The V gene end was trimmed by 5 bases and the J gene end by 0 bases; junction bases not matched to a gene: 3. Combining the CDR3 with reference TRBV19 and TRBJ2-1 gives the whole variable domain DGGITQSPKYLFRKEGQNVTLSCEQNLNHDAMYWYRQDPGQGLRLIYYSQIVNDFQKGDIAEGYSVSREKKESFPLTVTSAQKNPTAFYLCASSHGTSGSSYNEQFFGPGTRLTVL.

The rearrangement uses TRBV19 and TRBJ2-7, with a tentative D call TRBD1 (5 bases). Deletions cut 6 bases from V and 4 bases from J, with 13 bases between. From germline, CDR1 is LNHDA and CDR2 SQIVND (reference sequence). There are 13 residues in the CDR3. This CDR3 is CASSPRGEYEQYF. The CDR3 DNA follows: TGTGCCAGTAGCCCAAGGGGTGAATACGAGCAGTACTTC.

This chain joins TRBV5-1 and TRBJ2-1, with 7 bases identical to TRBD2. CDR1 and CDR2 from the germline V gene are SGHRS and YFSETQ. The V segment lost 4 bases and the J segment 7 bases; nucleotides outside the gene matches: 8. The CDR3 loop spans 14 amino acids. Written as DNA, the CDR3 is TGCGCCAGCAGCGGGCGGGAGTTGTATAATGAGCAGTTCTTC. It codes for CASSGRELYNEQFF.

This clone was observed once. J is TRBJ2-3 and V is TRBV7-9; 9 nucleotides agree with TRBD1. V trimming: 5 bases; J trimming: 1 base; junction bases outside the gene matches: 7. Germline CDR1 is SEHNR and CDR2 is FQNEAQ (reference sequence). This CDR3 has 16 amino acids. For the CDR3, the DNA is TGTGCCAGCAGCAAACAGGGGGCTTTGGGCACAGATACGCAGTATTTT. The encoded protein is CASSKQGALGTDTQYF.

The gene calls are TRBV7-6 and TRBJ1-3; D uncertain. Germline V gene sequence: CDR1 SGHVS, CDR2 FNYEAQ. The CDR3 sequence is 13 residues long. Trimming left V 3 bases short and J 5 bases short, with 8 bases between. The CDR3 DNA reads TGTGCCAGCAGCTTGGCCGATAGAAACACCATATATTTT. Encoded protein: CASSLADRNTIYF.

This chain uses TRBV14 with TRBJ2-7; 10 bases are a match to TRBD2. Germline loops: CDR1 SGHDN, CDR2 FVKESK. The CDR3 totals 15 residues. The ends lost 0 bases at V and 4 bases at J; junction bases unmatched: 3. The CDR3 is CASSQEAGGQYEQYF. DNA for the CDR3: TGTGCCAGCAGCCAAGAAGCGGGAGGGCAGTACGAGCAGTACTTC.

This sequence joins TRBV9 and TRBJ2-5; 8 bases line up with TRBD1. The germline CDR1 and CDR2 sequences are SGDLS and YYNGEE. The ends lost 0 bases at V and 2 bases at J; junction bases unmatched: 3. The CDR3 extends over 15 amino acids. The CDR3 spells CASSVVGTGQETQYF. CDR3 DNA sequence: TGTGCCAGCAGCGTAGTCGGGACAGGTCAAGAGACCCAGTACTTC.

This clone was detected only once. CDR3 DNA sequence: TGTGCCAGCAGTGTTGGGACCTATCCCCAGCATTTT. Translation gives CASSVGTYPQHF. V and J are TRBV6-1 and TRBJ1-5; D is perhaps TRBD1 (5 bases). Germline CDR1 MNHNS, CDR2 SASEGT. The CDR3 consists of 12 residues. V was cut by 4 bases and J by 10 bases, with 11 bases left in between.

Only a few counts were recorded for this clone. The chain is built from TRBV7-6 and TRBJ2-2; the match to TRBD1 covers 8 bases. V lost 6 bases to trimming and J lost 3 bases; unmatched junction nucleotides: 9. This CDR3 region has 16 residues. Germline V gene lookup returns CDR1 SGHVS and CDR2 FNYEAQ. CDR3 in amino acids: CASSFPGTGDTGELFF. DNA of the CDR3: TGTGCCAGCAGTTTCCCCGGGACAGGTGACACCGGGGAGCTGTTTTTT.

CDR3 sequence: CASSPGPNYGYTF. CDR3 coding DNA: TGTGCCAGCAGCCCGGGACCGAACTATGGCTACACCTTC. The rearrangement uses TRBV7-9 and TRBJ1-2; possibly TRBD1 for D (5 bases). The CDR3 runs 13 residues. CDR1 is SEHNR and CDR2 is FQNEAQ in the germline V gene (reference sequence). V gave up 5 bases and J gave up 2 bases, with 9 bases separating them.

V usage is TRBV11-2 and J usage is TRBJ1-2; 7 positions match TRBD1. Germline values: CDR1 SGHAT, CDR2 FQNNGV. There are 15 residues in the CDR3. V was clipped by 2 bases and J by 5 bases; unmatched bases: 8. DNA of the CDR3: TGTGCCAGCAGCTTATCTTCCAGGGGGGATTATGGCTACACCTTC. Protein sequence: CASSLSSRGDYGYTF. The full variable domain, with the rest looked up from reference TRBV11-2 and TRBJ1-2, is EAGVAQSPRYKIIEKRQSVAFWCNPISGHATLYWYQQILGQGPKLLIQFQNNGVVDDSQLPKDRFSAERLKGVDSTLKIQPAKLEDSAVYLCASSLSSRGDYGYTFGSGTRLTVV.

The rearrangement links TRBV27 to TRBJ1-1; D is undetermined. The CDR3 is 14 amino acids. V lost 8 bases to trimming and J lost 3 bases, with 16 bases between them. Germline loops: CDR1 MNHEY, CDR2 SMNVEV (reference sequence). The chain's CDR3 is CASGRLRGDTEAFF. The CDR3 DNA reads TGTGCCAGCGGCAGGCTTCGCGGGGACACTGAAGCTTTCTTT.

The chain has TRBV29-1 and TRBJ2-1, with TRBD2 matching 11 bases. The V segment lost 1 base and the J segment 7 bases; nucleotides outside the gene matches: 3. The V gene's germline CDR1 is SQVTM and CDR2 ANQGSEA. The CDR3 spans 14 residues. The chain's CDR3 is CSVEVAGGGNEQFF. The DNA of the CDR3 is TGCAGCGTTGAAGTAGCGGGAGGGGGAAATGAGCAGTTCTTC.

The rearrangement joins TRBV29-1 to TRBJ2-7, with D perhaps given as TRBD1 or TRBD2 (5 bases each). The length of the CDR3 is 11 residues. The V end lost 3 bases, the J end lost 5 bases, and 8 bases lay between the germline ends. Germline loops: CDR1 SQVTM, CDR2 ANQGSEA. CDR3 sequence: CSVDQGDEQYF. In nucleotides, the CDR3 is TGCAGCGTTGATCAGGGAGACGAGCAGTACTTC.

The genes are TRBV5-1 and TRBJ2-5, with 10 positions matching TRBD1. The J segment lost 4 bases and the V segment lost 3 bases, leaving 9 bases of the junction unmatched. Germline V lookup: CDR1 SGHRS, CDR2 YFSETQ. The CDR3 is 16 amino acids. The CDR3 nucleotides are TGCGCCAGCAGCTGGAGGGACAGGGGATCGGGAGAGACCCAGTACTTC. It codes for CASSWRDRGSGETQYF.

The V and J genes are TRBV28 and TRBJ1-2; D is possibly TRBD1 (5 bases). V was shortened by 6 bases and J by 3 bases, with 20 bases between the two germline ends. The CDR3 consists of 16 residues. CDR1 is MDHEN and CDR2 is SYDVKM in the germline V gene. The CDR3 region is CASSLPSGERDYGYTF. The CDR3 bases are TGTGCCAGCAGCCTTCCCTCGGGGGAAAGGGACTATGGCTACACCTTC.

This chain joins TRBV27 and TRBJ2-1; 8 bases are shared with TRBD1. The CDR3 has 16 residues. Looked up from germline, CDR1 is MNHEY and CDR2 is SMNVEV (reference sequence). With V trimmed by 3 bases and J by 3 bases, 7 bases remained unmatched. The CDR3 sequence: CASSFSAGQGYNEQFF. CDR3 nucleotides: TGTGCCAGCAGTTTTTCGGCAGGACAGGGCTACAATGAGCAGTTCTTC.

The gene calls are TRBV6-7 and TRBJ2-5; 7 nucleotides match TRBD2. TRBV6-7 carries the ORF label, with uncertain function. V lost 2 bases and J lost 1; bases outside the gene matches: 4. The CDR3 extends over 15 amino acids. The CDR3 loop is CASSYRGRGQETQYF. As DNA, the CDR3 is TGTGCCAGCAGTTACCGGGGGAGGGGCCAAGAGACCCAGTACTTC.

A single count supports this clone. The rearrangement uses TRBV9 and TRBJ2-7, with 10 bases lining up with TRBD2. J gave up 2 bases and V 4 bases, and 12 bases lay outside the gene matches. The germline CDR1 and CDR2 sequences are SGDLS and YYNGEE. The CDR3 is 17 amino acids. CDR3 DNA sequence: TGTGCCAGCAGCACAGAACGAGGGACTAGCGAAACCTACGAGCAGTACTTC. Its translation: CASSTERGTSETYEQYF.

The V and J genes are TRBV4-1 and TRBJ2-1; TRBD2 agrees at 9 bases. This CDR3 is built from 17 residues. The ends lost 6 bases at V and 5 bases at J; junction bases unmatched: 14. CDR1 is MGHRA, CDR2 YSYEKL, per germline. The CDR3 region is CASSYRASGNYHNEQFF. CDR3 DNA sequence: TGCGCCAGCAGTTACCGGGCTAGCGGGAATTACCACAATGAGCAGTTCTTC.

The chain has TRBV7-9 and TRBJ2-7, with 7 bases aligning to TRBD2. The CDR3 has 14 amino acids. Germline CDR1 and CDR2: SEHNR and FQNEAQ (reference sequence). The V gene end was trimmed by 4 bases and the J gene end by 3 bases; junction bases not matched to a gene: 6. The DNA of the CDR3 is TGTGCCAGCAGCTGGGGCGGGAGCGGCTACGAGCAGTACTTC. Amino acids: CASSWGGSGYEQYF.

The chain employs TRBV7-8 and TRBJ1-1; D remains unclear. With 2 bases removed from V and 8 bases from J, the gap between germline ends came to 6 bases. Per germline, CDR1 SGHVS and CDR2 FQNEAQ. The CDR3 covers 11 residues. CDR3 in DNA: TGTGCCAGCAGCTTATACGAAGAAGCTTTCTTT. Translated, it gives CASSLYEEAFF. Combining the CDR3 with reference TRBV7-8 and TRBJ1-1 gives the whole variable domain GAGVSQSPRYKVAKRGQDVALRCDPISGHVSLFWYQQALGQGPEFLTYFQNEAQLDKSGLPSDRFFAERPEGSVSTLKIQRTQQEDSAVYLCASSLYEEAFFGQGTRLTVV.

This sequence joins TRBV12-5 and TRBJ1-2; D is undetermined. Germline assignment: CDR1 LGHNT and CDR2 FRNRAP. This CDR3 spans 14 amino acids. Trimming removed 2 bases at V and 2 bases at J, with 9 bases between. CDR3 in DNA: TGTGCTAGTGGTTTGCCCCGAAGGAACTATGGCTACACCTTC. Its protein product is CASGLPRRNYGYTF.